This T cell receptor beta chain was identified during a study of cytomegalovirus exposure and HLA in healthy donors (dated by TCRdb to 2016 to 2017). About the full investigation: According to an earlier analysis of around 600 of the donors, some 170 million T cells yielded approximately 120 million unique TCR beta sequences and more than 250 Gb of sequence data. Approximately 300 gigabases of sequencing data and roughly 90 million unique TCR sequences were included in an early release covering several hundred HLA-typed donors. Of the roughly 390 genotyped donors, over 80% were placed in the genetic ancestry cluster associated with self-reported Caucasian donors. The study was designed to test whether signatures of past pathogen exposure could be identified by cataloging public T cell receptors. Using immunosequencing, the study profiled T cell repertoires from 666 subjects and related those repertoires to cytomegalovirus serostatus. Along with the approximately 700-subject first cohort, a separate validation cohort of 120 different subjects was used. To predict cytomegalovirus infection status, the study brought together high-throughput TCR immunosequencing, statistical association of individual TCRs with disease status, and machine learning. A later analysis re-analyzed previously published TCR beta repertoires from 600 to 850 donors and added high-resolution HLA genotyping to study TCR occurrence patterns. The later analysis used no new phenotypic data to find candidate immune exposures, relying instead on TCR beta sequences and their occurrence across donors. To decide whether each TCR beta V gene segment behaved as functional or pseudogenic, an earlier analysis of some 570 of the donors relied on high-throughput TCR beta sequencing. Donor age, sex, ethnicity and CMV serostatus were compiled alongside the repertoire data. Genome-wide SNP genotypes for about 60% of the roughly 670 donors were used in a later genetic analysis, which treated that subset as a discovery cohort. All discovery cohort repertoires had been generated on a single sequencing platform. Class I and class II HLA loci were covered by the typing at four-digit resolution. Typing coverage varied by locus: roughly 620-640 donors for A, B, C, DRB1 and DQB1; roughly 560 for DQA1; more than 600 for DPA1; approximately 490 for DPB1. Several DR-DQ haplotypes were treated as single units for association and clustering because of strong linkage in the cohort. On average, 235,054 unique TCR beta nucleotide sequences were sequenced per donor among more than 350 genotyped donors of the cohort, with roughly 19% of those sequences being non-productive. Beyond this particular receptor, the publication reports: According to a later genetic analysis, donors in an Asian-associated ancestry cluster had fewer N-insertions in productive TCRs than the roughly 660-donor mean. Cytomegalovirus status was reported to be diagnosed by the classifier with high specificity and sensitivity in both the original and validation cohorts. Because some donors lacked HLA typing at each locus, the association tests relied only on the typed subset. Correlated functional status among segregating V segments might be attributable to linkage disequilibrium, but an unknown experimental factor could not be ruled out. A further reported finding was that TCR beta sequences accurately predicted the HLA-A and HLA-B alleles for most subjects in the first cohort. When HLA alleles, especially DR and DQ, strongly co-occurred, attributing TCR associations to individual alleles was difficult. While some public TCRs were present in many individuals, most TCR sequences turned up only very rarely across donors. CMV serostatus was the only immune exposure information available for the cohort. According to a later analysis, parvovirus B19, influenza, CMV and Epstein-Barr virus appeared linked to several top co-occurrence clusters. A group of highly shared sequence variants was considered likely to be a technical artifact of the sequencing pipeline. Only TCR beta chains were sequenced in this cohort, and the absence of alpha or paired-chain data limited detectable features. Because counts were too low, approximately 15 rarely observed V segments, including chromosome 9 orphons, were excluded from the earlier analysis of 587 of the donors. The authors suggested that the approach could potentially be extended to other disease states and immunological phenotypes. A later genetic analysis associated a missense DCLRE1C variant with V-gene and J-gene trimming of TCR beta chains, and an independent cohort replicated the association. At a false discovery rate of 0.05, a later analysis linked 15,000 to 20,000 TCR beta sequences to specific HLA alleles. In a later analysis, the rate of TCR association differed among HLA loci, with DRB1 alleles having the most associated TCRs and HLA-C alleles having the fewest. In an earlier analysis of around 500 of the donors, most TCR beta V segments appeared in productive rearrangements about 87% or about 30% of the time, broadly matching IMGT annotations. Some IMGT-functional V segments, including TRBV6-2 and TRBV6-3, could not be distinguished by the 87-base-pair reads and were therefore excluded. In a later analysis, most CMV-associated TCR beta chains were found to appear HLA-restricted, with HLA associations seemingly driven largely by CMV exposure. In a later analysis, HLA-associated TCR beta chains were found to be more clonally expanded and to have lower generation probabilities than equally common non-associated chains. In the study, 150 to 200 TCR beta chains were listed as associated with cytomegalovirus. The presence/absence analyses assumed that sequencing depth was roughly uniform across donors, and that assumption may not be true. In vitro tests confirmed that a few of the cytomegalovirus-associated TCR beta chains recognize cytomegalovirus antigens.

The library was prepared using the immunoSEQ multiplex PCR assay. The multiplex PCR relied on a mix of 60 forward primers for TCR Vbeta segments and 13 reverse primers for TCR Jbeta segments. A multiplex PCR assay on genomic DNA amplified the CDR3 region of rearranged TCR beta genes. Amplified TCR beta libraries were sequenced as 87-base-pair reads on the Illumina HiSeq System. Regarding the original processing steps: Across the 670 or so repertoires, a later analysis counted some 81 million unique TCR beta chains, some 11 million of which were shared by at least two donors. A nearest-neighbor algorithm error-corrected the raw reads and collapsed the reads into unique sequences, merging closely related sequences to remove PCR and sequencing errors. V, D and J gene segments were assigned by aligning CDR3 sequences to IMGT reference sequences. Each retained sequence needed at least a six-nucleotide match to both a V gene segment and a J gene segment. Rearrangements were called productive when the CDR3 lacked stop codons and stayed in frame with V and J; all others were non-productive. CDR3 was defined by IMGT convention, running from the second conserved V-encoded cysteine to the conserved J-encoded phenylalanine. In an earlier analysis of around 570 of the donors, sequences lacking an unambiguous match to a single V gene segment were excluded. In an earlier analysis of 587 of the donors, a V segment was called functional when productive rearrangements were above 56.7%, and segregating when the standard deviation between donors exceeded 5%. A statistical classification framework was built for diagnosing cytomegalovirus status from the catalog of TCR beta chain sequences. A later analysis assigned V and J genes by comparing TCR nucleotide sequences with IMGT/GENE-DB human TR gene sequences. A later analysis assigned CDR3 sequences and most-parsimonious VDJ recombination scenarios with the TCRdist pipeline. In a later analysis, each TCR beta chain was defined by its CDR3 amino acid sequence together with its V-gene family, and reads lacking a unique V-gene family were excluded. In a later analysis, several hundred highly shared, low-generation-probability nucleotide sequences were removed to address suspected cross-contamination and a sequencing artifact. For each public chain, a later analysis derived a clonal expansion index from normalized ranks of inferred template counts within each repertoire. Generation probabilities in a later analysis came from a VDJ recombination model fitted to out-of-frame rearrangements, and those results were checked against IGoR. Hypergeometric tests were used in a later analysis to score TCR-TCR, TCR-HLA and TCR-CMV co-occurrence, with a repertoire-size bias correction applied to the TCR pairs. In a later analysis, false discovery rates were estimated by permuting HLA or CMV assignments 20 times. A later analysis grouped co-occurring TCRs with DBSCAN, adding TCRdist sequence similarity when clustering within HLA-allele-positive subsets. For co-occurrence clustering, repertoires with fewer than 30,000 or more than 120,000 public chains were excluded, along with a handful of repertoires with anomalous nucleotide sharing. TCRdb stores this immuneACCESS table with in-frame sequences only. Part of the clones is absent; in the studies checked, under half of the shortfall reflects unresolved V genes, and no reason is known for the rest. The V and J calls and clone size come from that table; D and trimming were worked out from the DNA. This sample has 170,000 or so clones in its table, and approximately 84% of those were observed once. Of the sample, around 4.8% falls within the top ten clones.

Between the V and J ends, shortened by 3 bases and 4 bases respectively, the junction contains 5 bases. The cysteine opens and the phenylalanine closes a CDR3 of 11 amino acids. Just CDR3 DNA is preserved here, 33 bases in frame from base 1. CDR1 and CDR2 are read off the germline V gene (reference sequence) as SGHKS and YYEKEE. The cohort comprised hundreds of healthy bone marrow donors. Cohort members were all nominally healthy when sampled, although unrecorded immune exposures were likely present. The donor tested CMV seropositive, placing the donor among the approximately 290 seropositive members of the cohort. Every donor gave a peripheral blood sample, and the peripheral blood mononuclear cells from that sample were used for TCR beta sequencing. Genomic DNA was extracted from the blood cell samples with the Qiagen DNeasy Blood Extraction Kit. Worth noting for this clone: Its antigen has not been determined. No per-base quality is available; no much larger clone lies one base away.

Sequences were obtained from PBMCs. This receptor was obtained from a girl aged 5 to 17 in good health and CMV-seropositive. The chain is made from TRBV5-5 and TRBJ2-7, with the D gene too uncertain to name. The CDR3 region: CASSSSYEQYF. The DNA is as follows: TGTGCCAGCAGCTCCTCTTACGAGCAGTACTTC.